The clone carrying this TCR beta chain was recorded a few times. Its antigen remains unknown. This sample was taken from a study of shared clonotypes between healthy human individuals. Background on the study: Researchers assigned three CD4 naive, three CD4 memory, two CD8 naive and one CD8 memory plate to each donor.

This CDR3 is 18 amino acids long. Germline V gene sequence: CDR1 SGHDN, CDR2 FVKESK. J lost 0 bases, V lost 5 bases, and 9 bases had no gene match. Study observations and caveats: Clonotype sharing across a few donors was observed for around 5% of naive CD4 clonotypes. With few donors, the genetic and exposure-history diversity represented was limited.

Researchers ran the assay at a deep level. TCRdb keeps only in-frame clones here, not all; method: immunoSEQ multiplex PCR. The profile shows 700,000 or so clones, around 72% of them singletons. The chain carries TRBV14 and TRBJ2-6, with 8 nucleotides matching TRBD1. The sequencing input was memory CD4+ T cells sorted from blood. The subset was: CD45RA-negative fraction. This receptor was obtained from a woman aged 25 to 39 in good health. This CDR3 reads CASSALTGASSGANVLTF. Written as DNA, the CDR3 is TGTGCCAGCAGCGCTTTGACAGGGGCGTCCTCTGGGGCCAACGTCCTGACTTTC.